Sequencing of this T cell receptor (beta chain) was carried out in a study of STAT3 mutations in large granular lymphocyte leukemia. On the study more broadly: Roughly 38% of treated T-LGLL patients showed hematologic response to immunosuppression.

The data were produced by immunoSEQ multiplex PCR, yet TCRdb's version contains in-frame clones alone and is incomplete. The table lists roughly 40,000 clones, roughly 84% of them singletons. The V end lost 0 bases, the J end lost 8 bases, and 10 bases lay between the germline ends. This CDR3 spans 14 amino acids. Germline V gives CDR1 LGHNA, CDR2 YNFKEQ. Study-level results: In some patients, a small highly pathogenic clone possibly went undetected. In 6 of 18 patients, new TCR clonotypes emerged after therapy. At least one immunodominant TCR beta clonotype appeared in every T-cell large granular lymphocyte leukemia patient. Clonal expansion was inferred from other time points because no sample existed at each clone's first appearance.

As to this clone: What it recognizes is unknown.

The sample consisted of PBMCs. This chain links TRBV4-2 with TRBJ2-2, with D hard to call. This sequence was found in a human donor with T large granular lymphocyte leukemia. Some clones in this sample may be carry-over from other donors' samples. CDR3 amino acids: CASSQDESRGELFF. The CDR3 DNA sequence: TGTGCCAGCAGCCAAGACGAATCCAGGGGGGAGCTGTTTTTT.